Listed below are T cell receptor beta chains from one sample, sequenced in a study of shared clonotypes between healthy human individuals. This table comes from immunoSEQ multiplex PCR, and its TCRdb copy is limited to in-frame clones, with some not included. The table shows around 990,000 clones, with 70% to 80% occurring only once. Specimen: memory CD4+ T cells from PBMCs. The receptor set was obtained from a man younger than 35 in good health. Some clones in this sample may be carry-over from other donors' samples. Both conserved end residues are part of each CDR3. The D gene is left open where the match is weak. Expanded clones get a size class; other rows say once, few or many, or leave the size out.

CASRVRDGFLNTEAFF TGTGCAAGTCGCGTAAGGGACGGATTTTTGAACACTGAAGCTTTCTTT TRBJ1-1 . . TRBV12-2
CASGDSSGANVLTF TGTGCCAGTGGGGACAGCTCTGGGGCCAACGTCCTGACTTTC TRBJ2-6 . TRBD1 TRBV19
CASSFADSSAYGYTF TGTGCCAGCAGCTTTGCGGACTCTTCCGCCTATGGCTACACCTTC TRBJ1-2 . . TRBV7-2
CATLAGISYEQYF TGTGCAACTCTAGCGGGGATCTCCTACGAGCAGTACTTC TRBJ2-7 . TRBD2 TRBV7-8
CASSLAGVYYDEQYF TGCGCCAGCAGCTTGGCGGGAGTATATTACGACGAGCAGTACTTC TRBJ2-7 . . TRBV5-1
CASSGPVGETQYF TGCGCCAGCAGTGGGCCAGTCGGGGAGACCCAGTACTTC TRBJ2-5 . . TRBV10-2
CASRADQRGLDTQYF TGTGCCAGCAGGGCGGACCAGCGGGGTCTAGATACGCAGTATTTT TRBJ2-3 once TRBD2 TRBV28
CASSDWIQVGNTIYF TGTGCCAGCAGCGACTGGATACAGGTCGGAAACACCATATATTTT TRBJ1-3 . . TRBV6-1
CASSPQTGSQPQHF TGTGCCAGCAGTCCCCAGACAGGGAGTCAGCCCCAGCATTTT TRBJ1-5 . TRBD1 TRBV28
CASSLLTGVNQPQHF TGTGCCAGCAGTTTATTGACAGGGGTCAATCAGCCCCAGCATTTT TRBJ1-5 few TRBD1 TRBV28
CASSQGGLTEAFF TGTGCCAGTAGCCAAGGGGGACTCACTGAAGCTTTCTTT TRBJ1-1 . . TRBV19
CATRRYGDAGELFF TGTGCCACCCGTCGGTATGGGGACGCCGGGGAGCTGTTTTTT TRBJ2-2 . . TRBV19
CASSLGSGVGETQYF TGTGCCAGCAGCTTGGGGTCCGGGGTCGGGGAGACCCAGTACTTC TRBJ2-5 . . TRBV5-4
CASSAQTSGRGEQYF TGTGCCAGCAGCGCCCAGACTAGCGGGAGGGGCGAGCAGTACTTC TRBJ2-7 . TRBD2 TRBV9
CASSFGRNQPQHF TGTGCCAGCAGCTTTGGCAGAAATCAGCCCCAGCATTTT TRBJ1-5 few . TRBV11-2
CSVAPGLAGVGEQFF TGCAGCGTTGCCCCGGGACTAGCGGGAGTAGGTGAGCAGTTCTTC TRBJ2-1 . TRBD2 TRBV29-1
CASSSTGDGYTF TGTGCCAGCAGTTCCACAGGGGACGGCTACACCTTC TRBJ1-2 . TRBD1 TRBV28
CASGLGPGAYEQYF TGTGCCAGCGGTCTGGGGCCCGGGGCCTACGAGCAGTACTTC TRBJ2-7 . . TRBV6-6
CASSVGGSTETQYF TGTGCCAGCAGCGTCGGTGGGTCTACAGAGACCCAGTACTTC TRBJ2-5 . . TRBV9
CASRPARNTEAFF TGTGCCAGCAGGCCGGCAAGAAACACTGAAGCTTTCTTT TRBJ1-1 . . TRBV6-1
CASSLADAYNEQFF TGTGCCAGCAGCTTAGCGGACGCGTACAATGAGCAGTTCTTC TRBJ2-1 . . TRBV7-9
CASSIVPGTNTEAFF TGTGCCAGTAGTATAGTTCCAGGGACGAACACTGAAGCTTTCTTT TRBJ1-1 . . TRBV19
CASSFGSGRGETQYF TGTGCCAGCAGCTTTGGTAGCGGGAGGGGGGAGACCCAGTACTTC TRBJ2-5 . TRBD2 TRBV5-4
CASSPGVNEQFF TGCGCCAGCAGCCCGGGAGTCAATGAGCAGTTCTTC TRBJ2-1 . . TRBV5-1
CASSQQGPNTGELFF TGTGCCAGCAGCCAACAGGGACCGAACACCGGGGAGCTGTTTTTT TRBJ2-2 . . TRBV11-3
CASSTEGVYGYTF TGTGCCAGCAGTACCGAGGGAGTTTATGGCTACACCTTC TRBJ1-2 . . TRBV7-9
CASSQRVLGFEANVLTF TGCGCCAGCAGCCAAAGGGTGTTAGGGTTTGAGGCCAACGTCCTGACTTTC TRBJ2-6 . . TRBV4-1
CASSQEAGYRDTQYF TGCGCCAGCAGCCAAGAAGCCGGGTATCGAGATACGCAGTATTTT TRBJ2-3 few . TRBV4-1
CASSFPGTEETQYF TGCGCCAGCAGCTTCCCCGGGACAGAAGAGACCCAGTACTTC TRBJ2-5 . TRBD1 TRBV5-1
CASSLRGGTGELFF TGTGCCAGCAGCTTAAGAGGGGGCACCGGGGAGCTGTTTTTT TRBJ2-2 once . TRBV11-3
CASRRQGWGYGYTF TGTGCCAGCAGAAGACAGGGATGGGGGTACGGCTACACCTTC TRBJ1-2 . TRBD1 TRBV2
CASSLGGDLNEKLFF TGTGCCAGCAGTTTAGGAGGGGACTTAAATGAAAAACTGTTTTTT TRBJ1-4 . . TRBV28
CASSSKAGTGSYEQYF TGTGCCAGCAGTTCCAAGGCCGGGACAGGGTCCTACGAGCAGTACTTC TRBJ2-7 . TRBD1 TRBV28
CASSPGHRIAYEQYF TGCGCCAGCAGCCCGGGACACAGGATAGCGTACGAGCAGTACTTC TRBJ2-7 . . TRBV5-1
CASSFPGVYEQYF TGTGCCAGCAGTTTCCCAGGGGTGTACGAGCAGTACTTC TRBJ2-7 . . TRBV6-6
CASGLGLAGAGEQYF TGTGCCAGCGGCCTGGGCCTAGCGGGAGCGGGAGAGCAGTACTTC TRBJ2-7 . TRBD2 TRBV5-6
CASSFPGGQSHRELFF TGTGCCAGCAGCTTCCCAGGGGGACAGTCTCACCGGGAGCTGTTTTTT TRBJ2-2 . TRBD1 TRBV11-2
CASSPTSGTDTQYF TGTGCCAGCAGCCCTACTAGCGGGACAGATACGCAGTATTTT TRBJ2-3 . TRBD2 TRBV7-3
CASSKLNVGAFF TGTGCCAGCAGCAAGCTTAACGTTGGAGCTTTCTTT TRBJ1-1 many . TRBV7-8
CASGVGLEGTEAFF TGTGCCAGCGGCGTCGGGCTAGAAGGGACTGAAGCTTTCTTT TRBJ1-1 few . TRBV2
CASSFGRINEKLFF TGTGCCAGCAGCTTTGGCAGGATTAATGAAAAACTGTTTTTT TRBJ1-4 . . TRBV7-3
CASSFRRGRGTEKLFF TGTGCCAGCAGCTTCCGCCGGGGCAGGGGTACTGAAAAACTGTTTTTT TRBJ1-4 many . TRBV11-2